The 13 T cell receptor beta chains below come from one sample, sequenced in a study of post-analysis software for immune sequencing data. Study results and limitations: Elevated frequency relative to controls characterized roughly 5 TRBV segments in patients, TRBV5-6, TRBV5-1 and TRBV20-1 among them.

These receptors have no known antigen. Unique molecular identifiers featured in each of the TCR beta cDNA libraries. TCRdb recomputed calls from the PCR reads with MiXCR, one row per CDR3 protein. The sample has 750,000 to 950,000 distinct CDR3 sequences, under 70% seen once; the top ten hold 4.6%. Sequencing was performed on blood. Receptors originate from a girl between 10 and 17 years old with multiple sclerosis.

The chain uses TRBV5-5 and TRBJ2-1; D is possibly TRBD1 or TRBD2 (5 bases each). This CDR3 contains 14 residues. The V gene lost 8 bases and the J gene lost 2 bases, with 14 bases spanning the gap. Germline V gives CDR1 SGHKS, CDR2 YYEKEE (reference sequence). The CDR3 loop reads CARMLGPTYNEQFF. The DNA of the CDR3 is TGTGCCAGAATGCTGGGACCCACCTACAATGAGCAGTTCTTC.

This chain joins TRBV29-1 and TRBJ2-7; TRBD1 might be the D (5 bases). The CDR3 is 14 residues long. V was cut by 0 bases and J by 2 bases, with 11 bases left in between. Looked up from germline, CDR1 is SQVTM and CDR2 is ANQGSEA. CDR3 sequence: CSVEDRDRPYEQYF. CDR3 DNA: TGCAGCGTTGAAGATCGAGACAGACCCTACGAGCAGTACTTC.

This clonotype was seen a few times. The chain links TRBV29-1 to TRBJ2-1, with a weak D call TRBD2 (6 bases). CDR3 length: 15 amino acids. CDR1 is SQVTM and CDR2 is ANQGSEA in the germline V gene. V lost 4 bases and J lost 1, with 14 bases in between. The CDR3 DNA sequence: TGCAGCGTTGGGGGGAGCGGGCCGTCCTACAATGAGCAGTTCTTC. Translation gives CSVGGSGPSYNEQFF.

The chain joins TRBV20-1 to TRBJ2-3, with no clear D. V was pared by 0 bases and J by 2 bases, with 9 bases between. Germline lookup yields CDR1 DFQATT and CDR2 SNEGSKA (reference sequence). The CDR3 sequence is 14 residues long. CDR3 coding DNA: TGCAGTGCTAGAGATCTCGGTTTCACAGATACGCAGTATTTT. It translates to CSARDLGFTDTQYF.

The chain joins TRBV5-4 to TRBJ2-2, with TRBD1 matching 9 bases. CDR1 is SGHNT and CDR2 is YYREEE in the germline V gene (reference sequence). J gave up 4 bases and V 1 base, and 5 bases lay outside the gene matches. The CDR3 loop spans 16 amino acids. The CDR3 bases are TGTGCCAGCAGCTTGTACAGGGGGCGCGGCACCGGGGAGCTGTTTTTT. Encoded protein: CASSLYRGRGTGELFF.

This chain connects TRBV7-3 to TRBJ1-5; a weak D match, TRBD1 (6 bases). Germline CDR1 SGHTA, CDR2 FQGTGA. CDR3 length: 13 amino acids. Trimming stripped 7 bases from V and 9 bases from J, with 16 bases between. The CDR3 loop reads CASTDRVPRPQHF. DNA of the CDR3: TGTGCCAGCACGGACAGAGTCCCTCGGCCCCAGCATTTT.

The rearrangement links TRBV5-1 to TRBJ1-2; TRBD1 matches at 9 bases. CDR1 is SGHRS and CDR2 is YFSETQ in the germline V gene. After removal of 0 bases from V and 5 bases from J, the junction contained 5 bases not matched to a gene. The CDR3 is 15 residues long. The DNA for the CDR3 is TGCGCCAGCAGCTTGGATATCGGGACAGGGTATGGCTACACCTTC. This translates into CASSLDIGTGYGYTF.

The chain links TRBV4-2 to TRBJ2-1; D uncertain. The CDR3 length is 14 residues. V lost 2 bases to trimming and J lost 5 bases, with 10 bases between them. The germline V gene has CDR1 LGHNA and CDR2 YNFKEQ. This chain's CDR3 is CASSQFLLNNEQFF. Written as DNA, the CDR3 is TGTGCCAGCAGCCAATTTCTACTGAACAATGAGCAGTTCTTC.

The V and J genes are TRBV14 and TRBJ2-1; D is unclear. V dropped 1 base and J dropped 1 base, with 8 bases sitting between them. This CDR3 region has 15 residues. Germline V lookup: CDR1 SGHDN, CDR2 FVKESK. The CDR3 nucleotides are TGTGCCAGCAGCCAAGTTCACAGATCCTACAATGAGCAGTTCTTC. This encodes CASSQVHRSYNEQFF.

The CDR3 DNA follows: TGTGCTAGTGGTTTGCCAACGGGGGGACACCTAATATCCTACGAGCAGTACTTC. Translating gives CASGLPTGGHLISYEQYF. The V call is TRBV12-5, the J call TRBJ2-7; TRBD2 might be the D (7 bases). Trimming took off 2 bases at V and 1 base at J, with 21 bases between the two ends. The CDR3 length is 18 residues. Looked up from germline, CDR1 is LGHNT and CDR2 is FRNRAP. Looking up the rest from reference TRBV12-5 and TRBJ2-7 gives the full variable domain: DARVTQTPRHKVTEMGQEVTMRCQPILGHNTVFWYRQTMMQGLELLAYFRNRAPLDDSGMPKDRFSAEMPDATLATLKIQPSEPRDSAVYFCASGLPTGGHLISYEQYFGPGTRLTVT.

This sequence joins TRBV7-9 and TRBJ2-4; weak D call: TRBD2 (6 bases). Germline V CDR1 and CDR2: SEHNR, FQNEAQ (reference sequence). Trimming cost V 5 bases and J 4 bases, with 21 bases left between them. The CDR3 is made up of 17 amino acids. This chain's CDR3 is CASSPVWGVGGKNIQYF. The CDR3 DNA follows: TGTGCCAGCAGCCCCGTTTGGGGGGTCGGAGGTAAAAACATTCAGTACTTC.

This clonotype has a handful of counts. The V and J genes are TRBV20-1 and TRBJ2-1; 12 bases agree with TRBD2. Germline loops: CDR1 DFQATT, CDR2 SNEGSKA (reference sequence). V lost 6 bases, J lost 6 bases, and 6 bases stayed unmatched. The CDR3 loop spans 14 amino acids. The chain's CDR3 is CSARLAGEGNEQFF. The CDR3 nucleotides read TGCAGTGCACGACTAGCGGGAGAAGGCAATGAGCAGTTCTTC.

The rearrangement joins TRBV5-1 to TRBJ2-7; TRBD1 aligns across 7 bases. The CDR3 runs 14 residues. Germline CDR1 reads SGHRS; CDR2 reads YFSETQ. The V and J ends lost 4 bases and 4 bases, in that order; junction bases with no gene match: 8. CDR3 in DNA: TGCGCCAGCAGCCGTCCGGGACAGAATTACGAGCAGTACTTC. The encoded protein is CASSRPGQNYEQYF.